These T cell receptor beta chains were read from a single sample in a study of post-analysis software for immune sequencing data. TCRdb used MiXCR to reprocess the PCR reads, holding one entry per CDR3 protein. The data contain fewer than 900,000 distinct CDR3 sequences, 35% to 55% of them seen just once; the ten biggest clones take up over 4.5%. The sample comprised blood. These receptors were obtained from a girl aged 5 to 17 with multiple sclerosis. The CDR3 runs from the conserved cysteine through the conserved F or W. Fields, in order: V gene, CDR3 protein.

TRBV10-2 | CASSEYGGPYEQYF
TRBV14 | CASSQQGSNTQYF
TRBV29-1 | CSVEDPTDGLQETQYF
TRBV20-1 | CSAKVILAKNIQYF
TRBV18 | CASSPIGGRSMDEQFF
TRBV2 | CASRSPGTGENSPLHF
TRBV7-6 | CASSLMSGDGYTF
TRBV6-1 | CASRRKPGENTGELFF
TRBV6-6 | CASSPSTGSLQYF
TRBV19 | CASSMGNDEQFF
TRBV2 | CASSELAGVSNEQFF
TRBV12-3/TRBV12-4 | CASSPRWGIEAFF
TRBV6-1 | CASSEFETGGADIQYF
TRBV20-1 | CSARRAGEDTQYF
TRBV29-1 | CSVEQGEGGNGYTF
TRBV20-1 | CSATGGASGLYEQYF
TRBV4-2 | CASSGGRASYNEQFF
TRBV14 | CASSQDTAGGAYEQYF
TRBV9 | CASSVEQREVYNEQYF
TRBV5-1 | CASSSGLAGTQETQYF
TRBV11-2 | CASSPEPSLAEQFF
TRBV25-1 | CASRGSSGSYEQYF
TRBV10-3 | CASSLSSWGGEQYF
TRBV9 | CASSASEARGSETQYF
TRBV29-1 | CSSRFGGYNEQYF
TRBV10-3 | CAIRDPSPESYEQYF
TRBV20-1 | CSARDRAINHGYTF